The 14 T cell receptor beta chains below all came from one sample that was sequenced in a study of CD8 T cells in Susac syndrome. Roughly 0.45 to 1 ug RNA was reverse transcribed with random hexamers. One entry per CDR3 protein results from TCRdb running MiXCR on the immunoSEQ multiplex PCR reads. The sample consists of some 200,000 distinct CDR3 sequences, around 96% of them appearing once. Sequenced material: CD4+ T cells from PBMCs. These receptors were taken from a human donor with multiple sclerosis.

The V and J genes are TRBV7-9 and TRBJ2-1, with D possibly TRBD2 on 6 matching bases. The germline V gene has CDR1 SEHNR and CDR2 FQNEAQ (reference sequence). This CDR3 contains 14 residues. V lost 3 bases and J 6 bases, leaving 12 bases between the germline ends. CDR3 bases: TGTGCCAGCAGCTTGGGGGGTCAGGGCAATGAGCAGTTCTTC. It yields the protein CASSLGGQGNEQFF.

This chain joins TRBV2 and TRBJ2-3; 9 nucleotides agree with TRBD2. Germline CDR1 SNHLY, CDR2 FYNNEI. The CDR3 is 16 residues long. V gave up 8 bases and J gave up 4 bases; unmatched junction bases: 13. CDR3 loop: CASPNPAGGESDTQYF. The CDR3 nucleotides read TGTGCCAGCCCCAACCCGGCGGGAGGGGAATCAGATACGCAGTATTTT. The full variable domain, rest sourced from reference TRBV2 and TRBJ2-3, is EPEVTQTPSHQVTQMGQEVILRCVPISNHLYFYWYRQILGQKVEFLVSFYNNEISEKSEIFDDQFSVERPDGSNFTLKIRSTKLEDSAMYFCASPNPAGGESDTQYFGPGTRLTVL.

V gene TRBV30 combines with J gene TRBJ2-1; D gene ambiguous. Germline V gene data show CDR1 as GTSNPN and CDR2 as SVGIG (reference sequence). V was cut by 0 bases and J by 10 bases, with 7 bases left in between. This CDR3 has 11 residues. The CDR3 bases are TGTGCCTGGAGTGTACTGGAGGAGCAGTTCTTC. Protein sequence: CAWSVLEEQFF.

In this sample, this clonotype turned up once. The rearrangement joins TRBV7-2 to TRBJ2-3; D may be TRBD2 (7 bases). Germline loops: CDR1 SGHTA, CDR2 FQGNSA. This CDR3 spans 16 amino acids. Trimming pared 1 base from V and 1 base from J, leaving 12 bases between. The CDR3: CASSLVGGGGTDTQYF. The CDR3 DNA follows: TGTGCCAGCAGCTTAGTTGGCGGGGGCGGCACAGATACGCAGTATTTT.

The chain links TRBV5-4 to TRBJ1-6; 7 bases are a match to TRBD1. The V gene end was trimmed by 4 bases and the J gene end by 1 base; junction bases not matched to a gene: 5. The CDR3 is 16 amino acids. Germline CDR1 reads SGHNT; CDR2 reads YYREEE (reference sequence). The CDR3, as DNA: TGTGCCAGCAGCGGGGGGGGACAGTCCTATAATTCACCCCTCCACTTT. Residues: CASSGGGQSYNSPLHF.

V and J are TRBV25-1 and TRBJ2-5; D possibly corresponds to TRBD1 (6 bases). The CDR3 totals 15 residues. V was clipped by 1 base and J by 1 base, with 10 bases between them. Germline V lookup: CDR1 MGHDK, CDR2 SYGVNS. CDR3 bases: TGTGCCAGCAGTGAATTCCGGACAGTCCAAGAGACCCAGTACTTC. This codes for CASSEFRTVQETQYF.

This chain connects TRBV24-1 to TRBJ2-1; 9 bases agree with TRBD2. V dropped 4 bases and J dropped 4; count of bases not matched to a gene: 7. CDR1 is KGHDR and CDR2 is SFDVKD in the germline V gene. CDR3 length equals 16 residues. The CDR3 loop reads CATSDSAGGGYNEQFF. Written as DNA, the CDR3 is TGTGCCACCAGTGACTCAGCGGGAGGCGGGTACAATGAGCAGTTCTTC.

This chain connects TRBV27 to TRBJ2-7; no firm D call. The CDR3 is made up of 13 amino acids. The V gene lost 3 bases and the J gene lost 3 bases, with 9 bases spanning the gap. Germline V lookup: CDR1 MNHEY, CDR2 SMNVEV (reference sequence). The CDR3 protein is CASSFRPHYEQYF. CDR3 sequence (DNA): TGTGCCAGCAGTTTCCGACCCCACTACGAGCAGTACTTC.

V and J are TRBV3-1 and TRBJ2-3, with 13 bases matching TRBD2. In germline, CDR1 is LGHDT, CDR2 YNNKEL (reference sequence). The CDR3 has 17 residues. Losses at the gene ends were 2 bases for V and 5 bases for J; bases not matched to a gene: 7. CDR3 protein: CASSQTAWTSGGDTQYF. In DNA form, the CDR3 reads TGTGCCAGCAGCCAAACCGCGTGGACTAGCGGGGGAGATACGCAGTATTTT.

The V gene is TRBV20-1, the J gene TRBJ2-1; TRBD1 agrees at 8 bases. The V gene's germline CDR1 is DFQATT and CDR2 SNEGSKA (reference sequence). J lost 12 bases, V lost 1 base, and 8 bases had no gene match. There are 13 residues in the CDR3. Here the CDR3 reads CSARAGGNFGQFF. The CDR3, as DNA: TGCAGTGCTAGAGCAGGGGGCAATTTTGGGCAGTTCTTC.

This chain joins TRBV29-1 and TRBJ2-1; 10 bases line up with TRBD2. CDR1 and CDR2 (germline): SQVTM, ANQGSEA. V was clipped by 4 bases and J by 4 bases; unmatched bases: 10. The CDR3 has 16 amino acids. CDR3 coding DNA: TGCAGCGTTGGTGGCGAGCTAGCGGGAGATTACAATGAGCAGTTCTTC. Translated, it gives CSVGGELAGDYNEQFF.

This rearrangement joins TRBV6-5 to TRBJ2-2; D is unresolved. Germline lookup yields CDR1 MNHEY and CDR2 SVGAGI. The CDR3 contains 12 residues. V was clipped by 6 bases and J by 4 bases, with 6 bases between them. CDR3 sequence (DNA): TGTGCCAGCAGGTTCAGCACCGGGGAGCTGTTTTTT. Its protein product is CASRFSTGELFF.

The rearrangement links TRBV4-2 to TRBJ2-5; D is unclear. This CDR3 contains 16 residues. Germline V gene sequence: CDR1 LGHNA, CDR2 YNFKEQ. V lost 0 bases, J lost 1 base, and 12 bases lay in between. CDR3 region: CASSQEGRLSQETQYF. CDR3 coding DNA: TGTGCCAGCAGCCAAGAAGGTCGGCTGTCCCAAGAGACCCAGTACTTC.

This clonotype was observed once. V is TRBV29-1 and J is TRBJ2-4, with a weak D call TRBD1 (6 bases). CDR1 is SQVTM, CDR2 ANQGSEA, per germline. This CDR3 has 15 residues. Trimming pared 3 bases from V and 0 bases from J, leaving 12 bases between. The CDR3 region has the DNA TGCAGCGTTGAGGGGGCAGACTTAGCCAAAAACATTCAGTACTTC. Encoded protein: CSVEGADLAKNIQYF.